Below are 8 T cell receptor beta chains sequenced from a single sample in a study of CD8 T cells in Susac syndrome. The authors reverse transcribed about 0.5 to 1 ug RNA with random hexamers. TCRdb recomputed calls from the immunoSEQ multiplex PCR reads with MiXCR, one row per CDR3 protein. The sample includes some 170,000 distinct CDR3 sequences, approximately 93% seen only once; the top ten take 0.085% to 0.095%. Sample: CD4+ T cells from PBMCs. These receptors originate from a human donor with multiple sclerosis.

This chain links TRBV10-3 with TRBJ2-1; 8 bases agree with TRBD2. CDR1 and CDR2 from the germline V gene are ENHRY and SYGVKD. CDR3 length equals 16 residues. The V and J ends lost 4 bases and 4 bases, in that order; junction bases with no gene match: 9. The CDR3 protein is CAISAPGTRSYNEQFF. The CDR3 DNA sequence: TGTGCCATCAGTGCGCCCGGGACTAGGTCTTACAATGAGCAGTTCTTC.

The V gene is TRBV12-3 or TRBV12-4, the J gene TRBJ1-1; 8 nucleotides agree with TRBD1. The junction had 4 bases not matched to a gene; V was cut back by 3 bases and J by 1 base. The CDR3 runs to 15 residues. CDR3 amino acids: CASSFAGQENTEAFF. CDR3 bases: TGTGCCAGCAGTTTTGCGGGACAGGAGAACACTGAAGCTTTCTTT.

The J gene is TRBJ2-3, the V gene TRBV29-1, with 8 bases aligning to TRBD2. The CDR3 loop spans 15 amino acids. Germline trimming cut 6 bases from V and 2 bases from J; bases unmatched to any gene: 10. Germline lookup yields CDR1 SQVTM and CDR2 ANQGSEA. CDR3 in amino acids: CSVPLGAGDTDTQYF. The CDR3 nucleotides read TGCAGCGTGCCCCTCGGAGCGGGAGACACAGATACGCAGTATTTT.

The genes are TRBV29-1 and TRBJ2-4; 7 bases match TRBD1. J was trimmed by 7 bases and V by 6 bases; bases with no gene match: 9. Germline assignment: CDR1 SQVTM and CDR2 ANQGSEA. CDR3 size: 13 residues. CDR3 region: CSVAGTVGNIQYF. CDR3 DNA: TGCAGCGTGGCCGGGACAGTAGGTAACATTCAGTACTTC.

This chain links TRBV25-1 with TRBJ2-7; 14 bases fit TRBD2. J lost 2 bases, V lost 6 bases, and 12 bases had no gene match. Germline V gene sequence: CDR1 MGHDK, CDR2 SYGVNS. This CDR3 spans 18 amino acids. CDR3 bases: TGTGCCAGCAGCCCCCTGGGGGGACTAGCGGGGGAAACCTACGAGCAGTACTTC. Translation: CASSPLGGLAGETYEQYF.

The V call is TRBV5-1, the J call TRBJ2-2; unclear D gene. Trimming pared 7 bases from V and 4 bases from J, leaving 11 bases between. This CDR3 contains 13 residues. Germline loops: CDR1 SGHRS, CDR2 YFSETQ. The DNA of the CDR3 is TGCGCCAGCTCAGAGTACCGCACCGGGGAGCTGTTTTTT. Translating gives CASSEYRTGELFF.

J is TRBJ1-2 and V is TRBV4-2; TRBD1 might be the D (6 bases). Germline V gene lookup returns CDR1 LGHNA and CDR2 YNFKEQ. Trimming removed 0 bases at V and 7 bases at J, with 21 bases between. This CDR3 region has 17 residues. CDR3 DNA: TGTGCCAGCAGCCAAGATGTGGGGGCGATCGTCTGGCGTGGCTACACCTTC. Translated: CASSQDVGAIVWRGYTF.

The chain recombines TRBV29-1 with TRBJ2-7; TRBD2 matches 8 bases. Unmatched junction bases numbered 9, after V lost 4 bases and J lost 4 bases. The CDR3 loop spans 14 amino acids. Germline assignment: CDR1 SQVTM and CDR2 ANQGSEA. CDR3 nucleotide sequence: TGCAGCGTTGTTAATCCGGGAGGGGGTTACGAGCAGTACTTC. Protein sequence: CSVVNPGGGYEQYF.